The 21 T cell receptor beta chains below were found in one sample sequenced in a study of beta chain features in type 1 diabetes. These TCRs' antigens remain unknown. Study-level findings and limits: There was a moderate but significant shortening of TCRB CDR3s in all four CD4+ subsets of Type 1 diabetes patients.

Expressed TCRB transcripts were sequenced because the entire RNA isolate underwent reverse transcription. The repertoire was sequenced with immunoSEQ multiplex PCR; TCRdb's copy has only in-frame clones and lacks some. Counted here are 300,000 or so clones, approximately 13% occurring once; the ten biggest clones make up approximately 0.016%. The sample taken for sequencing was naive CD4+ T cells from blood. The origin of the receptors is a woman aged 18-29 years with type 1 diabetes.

The DNA of the CDR3 is TGTGCCAGCAGCCCTGCGGGCCCTGGGAATCAGCCCCAGCATTTT. It codes for CASSPAGPGNQPQHF. The V and J genes are TRBV7-6 and TRBJ1-5; no firm D call. Trimming took 5 bases from V and 4 from J, leaving 15 bases between them. The CDR3 is 15 amino acids. Germline loops: CDR1 SGHVS, CDR2 FNYEAQ.

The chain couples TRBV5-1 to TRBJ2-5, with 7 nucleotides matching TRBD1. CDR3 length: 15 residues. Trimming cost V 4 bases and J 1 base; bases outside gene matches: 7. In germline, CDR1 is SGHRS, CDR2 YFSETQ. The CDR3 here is CASSPSGTVQETQYF. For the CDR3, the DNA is TGCGCCAGCAGCCCATCCGGGACAGTCCAAGAGACCCAGTACTTC.

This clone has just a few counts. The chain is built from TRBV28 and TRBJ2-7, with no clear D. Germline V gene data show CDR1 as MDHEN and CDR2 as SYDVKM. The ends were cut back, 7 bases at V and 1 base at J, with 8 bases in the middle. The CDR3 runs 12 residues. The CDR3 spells CASNDGSYEQYF. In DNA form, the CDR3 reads TGTGCCAGCAATGACGGGTCCTACGAGCAGTACTTC.

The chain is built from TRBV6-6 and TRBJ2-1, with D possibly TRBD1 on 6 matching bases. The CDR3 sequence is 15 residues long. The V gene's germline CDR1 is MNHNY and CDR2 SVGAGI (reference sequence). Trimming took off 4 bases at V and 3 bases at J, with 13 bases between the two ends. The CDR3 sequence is CASSSQQGFYNEQFF. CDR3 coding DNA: TGTGCCAGCAGTTCTCAACAGGGATTCTACAATGAGCAGTTCTTC.

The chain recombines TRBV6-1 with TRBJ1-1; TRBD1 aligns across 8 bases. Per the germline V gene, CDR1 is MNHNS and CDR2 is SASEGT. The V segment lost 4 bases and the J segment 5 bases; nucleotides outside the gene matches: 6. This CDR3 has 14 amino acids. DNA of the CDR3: TGTGCCAGCAGTGCGGACAGGGCGAGGACTGAAGCTTTCTTT. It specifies CASSADRARTEAFF.

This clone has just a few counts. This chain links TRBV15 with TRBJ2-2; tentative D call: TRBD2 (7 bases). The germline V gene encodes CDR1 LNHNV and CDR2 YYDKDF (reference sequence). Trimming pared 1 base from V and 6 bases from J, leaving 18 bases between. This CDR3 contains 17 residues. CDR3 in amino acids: CATSRGGGTSAAGELFF. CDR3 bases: TGTGCCACCAGCAGAGGAGGGGGTACTAGCGCGGCCGGGGAGCTGTTTTTT.

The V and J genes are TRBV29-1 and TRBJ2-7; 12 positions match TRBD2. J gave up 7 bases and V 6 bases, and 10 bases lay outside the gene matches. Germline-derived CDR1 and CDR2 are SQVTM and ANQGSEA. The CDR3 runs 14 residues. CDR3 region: CSVRVGLAGYEQYF. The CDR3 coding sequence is TGCAGCGTGCGCGTGGGACTAGCGGGTTATGAGCAGTACTTC.

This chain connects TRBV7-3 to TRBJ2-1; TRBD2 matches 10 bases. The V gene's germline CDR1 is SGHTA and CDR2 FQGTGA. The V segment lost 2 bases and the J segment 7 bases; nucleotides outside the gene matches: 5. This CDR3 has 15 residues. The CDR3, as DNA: TGTGCCAGCAGCTTAGCACTAGCGGGACGGAATGAGCAGTTCTTC. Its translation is CASSLALAGRNEQFF.

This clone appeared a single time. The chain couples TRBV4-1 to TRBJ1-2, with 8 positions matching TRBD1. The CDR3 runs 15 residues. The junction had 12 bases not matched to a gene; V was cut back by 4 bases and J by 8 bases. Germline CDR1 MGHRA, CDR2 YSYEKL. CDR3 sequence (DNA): TGCGCCAGCAGCCGCCGGGACAGGATATCATACGGCTACACCTTC. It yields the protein CASSRRDRISYGYTF.

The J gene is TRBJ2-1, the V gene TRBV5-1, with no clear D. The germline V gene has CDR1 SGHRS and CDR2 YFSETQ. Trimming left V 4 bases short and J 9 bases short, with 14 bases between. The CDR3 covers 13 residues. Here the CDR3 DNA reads TGCGCCAGCAGCCCGGGTCGATACGGTGAGCAGTTCTTC. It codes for CASSPGRYGEQFF.

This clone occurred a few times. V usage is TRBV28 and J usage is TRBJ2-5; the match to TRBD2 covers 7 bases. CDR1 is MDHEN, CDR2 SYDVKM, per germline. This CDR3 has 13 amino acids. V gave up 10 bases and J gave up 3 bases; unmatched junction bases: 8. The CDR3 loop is CATASGAKETQYF. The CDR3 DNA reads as TGTGCCACCGCTAGCGGAGCAAAAGAGACCCAGTACTTC.

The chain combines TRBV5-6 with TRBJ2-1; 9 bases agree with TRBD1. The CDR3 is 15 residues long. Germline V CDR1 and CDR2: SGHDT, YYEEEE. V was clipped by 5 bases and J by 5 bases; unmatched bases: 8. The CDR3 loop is CASRPGTGPDNEQFF. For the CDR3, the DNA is TGTGCCAGCAGACCCGGGACAGGGCCCGACAATGAGCAGTTCTTC.

The CDR3 nucleotides read TGCGCCAGCAGCTTTAGCACGTCGGACAGCGGAAAGTTCTTC. It codes for CASSFSTSDSGKFF. The rearrangement links TRBV5-1 to TRBJ2-1; a possible D gene is TRBD1 (6 bases). Germline lookup yields CDR1 SGHRS and CDR2 YFSETQ. V was trimmed by 2 bases and J by 14 bases, leaving 20 bases between them. The CDR3 loop spans 14 amino acids.

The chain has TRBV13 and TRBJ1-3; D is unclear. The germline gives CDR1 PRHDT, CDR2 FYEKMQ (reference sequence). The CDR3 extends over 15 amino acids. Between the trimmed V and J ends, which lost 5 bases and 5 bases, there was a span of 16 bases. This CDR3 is CASSHPGFGRNTIYF. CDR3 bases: TGTGCCAGCAGCCATCCGGGATTTGGCAGAAACACCATATATTTT.

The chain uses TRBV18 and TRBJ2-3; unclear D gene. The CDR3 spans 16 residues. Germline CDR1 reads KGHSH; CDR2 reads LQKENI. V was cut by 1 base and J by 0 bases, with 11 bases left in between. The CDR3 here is CASSPLPQASTDTQYF. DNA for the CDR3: TGTGCCAGCTCACCACTACCCCAGGCTAGCACAGATACGCAGTATTTT.

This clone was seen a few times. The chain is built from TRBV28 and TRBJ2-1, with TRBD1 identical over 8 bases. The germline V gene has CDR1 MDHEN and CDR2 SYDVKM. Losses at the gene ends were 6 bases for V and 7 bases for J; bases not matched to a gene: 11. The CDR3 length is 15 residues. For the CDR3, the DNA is TGTGCCAGCAGCCGTCCGGGACAGGCGGGGAATGAGCAGTTCTTC. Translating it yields CASSRPGQAGNEQFF.

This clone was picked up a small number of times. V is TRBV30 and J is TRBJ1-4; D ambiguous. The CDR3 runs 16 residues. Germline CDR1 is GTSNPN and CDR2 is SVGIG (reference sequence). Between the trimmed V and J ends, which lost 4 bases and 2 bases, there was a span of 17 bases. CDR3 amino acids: CAWNNQKIATNEKLFF. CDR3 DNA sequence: TGTGCCTGGAATAATCAGAAAATAGCGACTAATGAAAAACTGTTTTTT. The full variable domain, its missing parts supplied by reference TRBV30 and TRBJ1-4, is SQTIHQWPATLVQPVGSPLSLECTVEGTSNPNLYWYRQAAGRGLQLLFYSVGIGQISSEVPQNLSASRPQDRQFILSSKKLLLSDSGFYLCAWNNQKIATNEKLFFGSGTQLSVL.

The CDR3: CASSLYPAGDRVSNEQFF. Here the CDR3 DNA reads TGTGCCAGCAGTTTATACCCGGCCGGGGACAGGGTGTCCAATGAGCAGTTCTTC. The chain uses TRBV27 and TRBJ2-1, with 9 bases lining up with TRBD1. V lost 1 base, J lost 6 bases, and 13 bases stayed unmatched. Germline CDR1 and CDR2: MNHEY and SMNVEV (reference sequence). The CDR3 is made up of 18 amino acids.

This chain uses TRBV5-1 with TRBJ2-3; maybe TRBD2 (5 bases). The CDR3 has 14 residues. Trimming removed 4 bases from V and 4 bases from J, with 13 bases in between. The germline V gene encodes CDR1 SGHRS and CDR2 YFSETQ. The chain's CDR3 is CASSPSERSDTQYF. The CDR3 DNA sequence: TGCGCCAGCAGCCCCTCAGAGCGGTCAGATACGCAGTATTTT.

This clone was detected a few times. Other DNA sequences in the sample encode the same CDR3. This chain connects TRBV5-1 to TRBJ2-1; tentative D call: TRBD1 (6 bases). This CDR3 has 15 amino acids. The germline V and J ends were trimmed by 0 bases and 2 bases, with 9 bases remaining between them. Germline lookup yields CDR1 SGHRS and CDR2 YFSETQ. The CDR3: CASSLGQGPYNEQFF. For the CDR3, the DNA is TGCGCCAGCAGCTTGGGCCAGGGGCCCTACAATGAGCAGTTCTTC. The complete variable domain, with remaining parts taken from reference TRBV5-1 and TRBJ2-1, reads KAGVTQTPRYLIKTRGQQVTLSCSPISGHRSVSWYQQTPGQGLQFLFEYFSETQRNKGNFPGRFSGRQFSNSRSEMNVSTLELGDSALYLCASSLGQGPYNEQFFGPGTRLTVL.

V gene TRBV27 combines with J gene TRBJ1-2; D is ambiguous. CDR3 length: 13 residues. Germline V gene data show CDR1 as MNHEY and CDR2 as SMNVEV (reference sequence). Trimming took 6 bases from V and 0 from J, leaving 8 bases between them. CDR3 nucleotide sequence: TGTGCCAGCAGGCCCCTAGCTAACTATGGCTACACCTTC. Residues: CASRPLANYGYTF.